The 17 T cell receptor beta chains in this list originate from one sample, sequenced in a study of cytomegalovirus exposure and HLA in healthy donors. The study ran its PCR with 60 Vbeta and 13 Jbeta primers. Generated by immunoSEQ multiplex PCR, the TCRdb table keeps only in-frame clones and is missing some. In total, the table holds 200,000 to 250,000 clones. Sequencing was carried out using PBMCs. Receptors were obtained from a girl under 10 years old in good health and CMV-seropositive.

This rearrangement joins TRBV20-1 to TRBJ2-7; tentative D call: TRBD2 (6 bases). The CDR3 contains 11 residues. Germline V gene lookup returns CDR1 DFQATT and CDR2 SNEGSKA (reference sequence). With 4 bases removed from V and 4 bases from J, the gap between germline ends came to 8 bases. The CDR3 DNA reads as TGCAGTGCTAAGGGACTTTACGAGCAGTACTTC. This translates into CSAKGLYEQYF.

The chain uses TRBV27 and TRBJ2-2, with D possibly matching TRBD1 (5 bases). Germline assignment: CDR1 MNHEY and CDR2 SMNVEV (reference sequence). The V and J ends lost 0 bases and 3 bases respectively, with 8 bases between them. This CDR3 comprises 15 residues. CDR3 nucleotide sequence: TGTGCCAGCAGTTTATCCAGGGCCGACACCGGGGAGCTGTTTTTT. Amino acid sequence: CASSLSRADTGELFF.

The V call is TRBV28, the J call TRBJ1-2, with 9 bases that match TRBD1. Germline loops: CDR1 MDHEN, CDR2 SYDVKM. The CDR3 contains 16 residues. Unmatched junction bases numbered 8, after V lost 2 bases and J lost 4 bases. The CDR3 nucleotides read TGTGCCAGCAGTTTAGTACAGGGGGCTTTTCCCTATGGCTACACCTTC. Amino acid sequence: CASSLVQGAFPYGYTF.

The CDR3 nucleotides read TGCGCCAGCAGCCCTTCTTTGGCGGGGGAGGATGGCTACACCTTC. The encoded protein is CASSPSLAGEDGYTF. This chain uses TRBV23-1 with TRBJ1-2; D is possibly TRBD1 (5 bases). TRBV23-1 is an open reading frame, and its role is uncertain. The CDR3 consists of 15 residues. V was pared by 6 bases and J by 6 bases, with 20 bases between.

The chain employs TRBV15 and TRBJ1-3, with 7 bases aligning to TRBD1. Germline V gene lookup returns CDR1 LNHNV and CDR2 YYDKDF (reference sequence). The length of the CDR3 is 14 residues. J lost 0 bases, V lost 8 bases, and 4 bases had no gene match. The CDR3 protein is CATSGQSSGNTIYF. The DNA of the CDR3 is TGTGCCACCTCGGGACAGAGCTCTGGAAACACCATATATTTT.

This rearrangement joins TRBV29-1 to TRBJ2-3; 8 bases are a match to TRBD2. The junction had 4 bases not matched to a gene; V was cut back by 4 bases and J by 4 bases. Looked up from germline, CDR1 is SQVTM and CDR2 is ANQGSEA. There are 13 residues in the CDR3. CDR3 nucleotides: TGCAGCGTTGCCCGGGAGGGAGCAGATACGCAGTATTTT. Translated: CSVAREGADTQYF.

The chain employs TRBV2 and TRBJ2-2; D may be TRBD1 (6 bases). The V and J ends lost 6 bases and 1 base respectively, with 12 bases between them. The CDR3 runs to 15 residues. Germline CDR1 is SNHLY and CDR2 is FYNNEI. In DNA form, the CDR3 reads TGTGCCAGCAGGACGGACAGAGTGAACACCGGGGAGCTGTTTTTT. It specifies CASRTDRVNTGELFF.

The chain has TRBV4-1 and TRBJ1-6, with TRBD1 as a possible D gene (6 bases). V shed 4 bases and J shed 7 bases, with 14 bases lying between them. Germline assignment: CDR1 MGHRA and CDR2 YSYEKL. This CDR3 is 15 amino acids long. The CDR3: CASSPPDRMNSPLHF. DNA of the CDR3: TGCGCCAGCAGCCCTCCAGACAGGATGAATTCACCCCTCCACTTT.

This chain links TRBV25-1 with TRBJ1-4; D perhaps matches TRBD1 (6 bases). V was shortened by 6 bases and J by 9 bases, with 14 bases between the two germline ends. The CDR3 has 13 residues. Germline V gene data show CDR1 as MGHDK and CDR2 as SYGVNS. As DNA, the CDR3 is TGTGCCAGCAGGGAACAGGGTACAAAAAAACTGTTTTTT. Amino acid sequence: CASREQGTKKLFF.

CDR3 sequence (DNA): TGTGCCAGCAGCCAAGGACAGGTTTTAGGAAATGAGCAGTTCTTC. Protein product: CASSQGQVLGNEQFF. The V and J genes are TRBV4-2 and TRBJ2-1, with D possibly TRBD1 on 6 matching bases. CDR1 LGHNA and CDR2 YNFKEQ come from the germline V gene. The ends were cut back, 1 base at V and 7 bases at J, with 14 bases in the middle. This CDR3 comprises 15 residues.

The chain employs TRBV28 and TRBJ1-2, with D possibly matching TRBD1 (5 bases). V was trimmed by 6 bases and J by 5 bases, leaving 13 bases between them. This CDR3 spans 13 amino acids. Germline CDR1 reads MDHEN; CDR2 reads SYDVKM. This chain's CDR3 is CASSPTGRYGYTF. The CDR3 DNA is TGTGCCAGCAGCCCAACAGGAAGGTATGGCTACACCTTC.

The V gene is TRBV28, the J gene TRBJ2-2; 7 bases are a match to TRBD2. CDR1 and CDR2 from the germline V gene are MDHEN and SYDVKM. Germline trimming cut 2 bases from V and 3 bases from J; bases unmatched to any gene: 9. The CDR3 is made up of 17 amino acids. CDR3 sequence: CASSLGAGFRDTGELFF. CDR3 bases: TGTGCCAGCAGTTTAGGAGCGGGATTTAGGGACACCGGGGAGCTGTTTTTT. Based on the CDR3 plus reference TRBV28 and TRBJ2-2, the full variable domain is DVKVTQSSRYLVKRTGEKVFLECVQDMDHENMFWYRQDPGLGLRLIYFSYDVKMKEKGDIPEGYSVSREKKERFSLILESASTNQTSMYLCASSLGAGFRDTGELFFGEGSRLTVL.

The V gene is TRBV25-1, the J gene TRBJ2-2; 7 nucleotides match TRBD1. This CDR3 is 14 amino acids long. V lost 7 bases to trimming and J lost 0 bases; unmatched junction nucleotides: 2. Germline values: CDR1 MGHDK, CDR2 SYGVNS. CDR3 residues: CASTGQANTGELFF. Written as DNA, the CDR3 is TGTGCCAGCACTGGACAGGCGAACACCGGGGAGCTGTTTTTT.

This chain joins TRBV28 and TRBJ2-1; 15 bases line up with TRBD2. CDR3 length: 19 residues. V shed 6 bases and J 2 bases; nucleotides not matched to a gene: 11. Germline CDR1 reads MDHEN; CDR2 reads SYDVKM. CDR3 DNA: TGTGCCAGCAGCACCTCGGGACTAGCGGGAGGAGGGACCTACAATGAGCAGTTCTTC. This translates into CASSTSGLAGGGTYNEQFF. Supplemented by reference TRBV28 and TRBJ2-1, the full variable domain reads DVKVTQSSRYLVKRTGEKVFLECVQDMDHENMFWYRQDPGLGLRLIYFSYDVKMKEKGDIPEGYSVSREKKERFSLILESASTNQTSMYLCASSTSGLAGGGTYNEQFFGPGTRLTVL.

V gene TRBV28 combines with J gene TRBJ2-1, with 12 bases lining up with TRBD1. The CDR3 totals 16 residues. V trimming: 6 bases; J trimming: 7 bases; junction bases outside the gene matches: 10. Per germline, CDR1 MDHEN and CDR2 SYDVKM. The CDR3 here is CASSTGTGGGWNEQFF. For the CDR3, the DNA is TGTGCCAGCAGCACCGGGACAGGGGGCGGTTGGAATGAGCAGTTCTTC.

The chain carries TRBV27 and TRBJ1-2; TRBD1 agrees at 8 bases. The CDR3 is made up of 15 amino acids. The junction had 3 bases not matched to a gene; V was cut back by 0 bases and J by 3 bases. CDR1 is MNHEY, CDR2 SMNVEV, per germline (reference sequence). This chain's CDR3 is CASSLSAGGDYGYTF. DNA for the CDR3: TGTGCCAGCAGTTTATCAGCAGGGGGCGACTATGGCTACACCTTC.

The chain employs TRBV11-2 and TRBJ2-3; 8 bases agree with TRBD2. CDR1 is SGHAT and CDR2 is FQNNGV in the germline V gene. V was pared by 5 bases and J by 3 bases, with 16 bases of the junction left unmatched. This CDR3 contains 18 residues. Here the CDR3 reads CASSPRGGRNMGTDTQYF. The CDR3 nucleotides are TGTGCCAGCAGCCCTCGGGGGGGGAGAAATATGGGTACAGATACGCAGTATTTT.